These 28 T cell receptor beta chains were sequenced from one sample in a study of cytomegalovirus exposure and HLA in healthy donors. Use of 60 Vbeta and 13 Jbeta primers characterized the PCR. The data were produced by immunoSEQ multiplex PCR, yet TCRdb's version contains in-frame clones alone and is incomplete. The sample has 90,000 to 100,000 clones, about a tenth seen once. The sequenced sample consisted of PBMCs. The source is a man aged 50 to 59 in good health and CMV-seropositive.

The chain combines TRBV2 with TRBJ1-5, with D tentatively TRBD1 (5 bases). Germline V gene lookup returns CDR1 SNHLY and CDR2 FYNNEI. The CDR3 contains 16 residues. V lost 3 bases to trimming and J lost 0 bases, with 12 bases between them. This CDR3 is CASSERGGYSNQPQHF. CDR3 DNA sequence: TGTGCCAGCAGTGAGAGGGGAGGCTATAGCAATCAGCCCCAGCATTTT.

This clone turned up a few times. This chain uses TRBV30 with TRBJ2-2; weak D call: TRBD2 (6 bases). The CDR3 is 14 residues long. Germline CDR1 is GTSNPN and CDR2 is SVGIG (reference sequence). The V end was cut by 5 bases, the J end by 0 bases, with 10 bases between. The CDR3 protein is CAWRRGTNTGELFF. In DNA, the CDR3 is TGTGCCTGGCGGCGGGGCACGAACACCGGGGAGCTGTTTTTT. The variable domain in full, completed from reference TRBV30 and TRBJ2-2, reads SQTIHQWPATLVQPVGSPLSLECTVEGTSNPNLYWYRQAAGRGLQLLFYSVGIGQISSEVPQNLSASRPQDRQFILSSKKLLLSDSGFYLCAWRRGTNTGELFFGEGSRLTVL.

This clone was counted a few times. The V and J genes are TRBV27 and TRBJ2-3; tentatively, D is TRBD1 (5 bases). The ends were cut back, 8 bases at V and 4 bases at J, with 16 bases in the middle. This CDR3 is 14 amino acids long. Per the germline V gene, CDR1 is MNHEY and CDR2 is SMNVEV (reference sequence). The CDR3 coding sequence is TGTGCCAGCCGAAGCAGGGTCCCTCCAGATACGCAGTATTTT. It is translated as CASRSRVPPDTQYF.

This clone was counted between two and nine times. The chain joins TRBV30 to TRBJ2-2; tentative D call: TRBD2 (6 bases). This CDR3 has 14 amino acids. V was trimmed by 1 base and J by 2 bases, leaving 8 bases between them. Germline V gene sequence: CDR1 GTSNPN, CDR2 SVGIG (reference sequence). The CDR3 DNA reads as TGTGCCTGGAGTGCGGGACTCAACACCGGGGAGCTGTTTTTT. Amino acids: CAWSAGLNTGELFF. Full variable domain (missing parts from reference TRBV30 and TRBJ2-2): SQTIHQWPATLVQPVGSPLSLECTVEGTSNPNLYWYRQAAGRGLQLLFYSVGIGQISSEVPQNLSASRPQDRQFILSSKKLLLSDSGFYLCAWSAGLNTGELFFGEGSRLTVL.

This clone was seen only a few times. The V and J genes are TRBV14 and TRBJ2-7, with TRBD2 matching over 10 bases. J lost 3 bases, V lost 6 bases, and 5 bases had no gene match. The CDR3 runs 14 residues. Germline V gene sequence: CDR1 SGHDN, CDR2 FVKESK. The CDR3 protein is CASSASGSGYEQYF. CDR3 nucleotide sequence: TGTGCCAGCAGTGCTAGCGGGAGCGGCTACGAGCAGTACTTC.

J is TRBJ1-3 and V is TRBV7-8; the match to TRBD1 covers 8 bases. The CDR3 consists of 14 residues. Germline CDR1 is SGHVS and CDR2 is FQNEAQ. The V and J ends lost 3 bases and 4 bases, in that order; junction bases with no gene match: 2. CDR3: CASSFRGHGNTIYF. CDR3 nucleotide sequence: TGTGCCAGCAGCTTCAGGGGGCACGGAAACACCATATATTTT.

This clone was counted only a few times. V and J are TRBV6-1 and TRBJ1-2, with D possibly matching TRBD1 (6 bases). Per the germline V gene, CDR1 is MNHNS and CDR2 is SASEGT. The CDR3 extends over 14 amino acids. Between the trimmed V and J ends, which lost 2 bases and 7 bases, there was a span of 14 bases. For the CDR3, the DNA is TGTGCCAGCAGTGAATATTACAGGGCGAGTGGCTACACCTTC. Protein sequence: CASSEYYRASGYTF.

This clone was seen only a few times. This rearrangement joins TRBV28 to TRBJ2-5; perhaps TRBD1 as D (6 bases). The V gene lost 2 bases and the J gene lost 4 bases, with 14 bases spanning the gap. Germline assignment: CDR1 MDHEN and CDR2 SYDVKM. This CDR3 has 15 residues. The CDR3 sequence: CASSLPTGPGETQYF. The CDR3 nucleotides read TGTGCCAGCAGTTTACCGACAGGTCCGGGAGAGACCCAGTACTTC.

This clone was observed a handful of times. CDR3: CAWISGSYNEQFF. CDR3 nucleotide sequence: TGTGCCTGGATTAGCGGGAGTTACAATGAGCAGTTCTTC. V is TRBV30 and J is TRBJ2-1; TRBD2 aligns across 9 bases. Germline loops: CDR1 GTSNPN, CDR2 SVGIG (reference sequence). The CDR3 is 13 residues long. The trim removed 4 bases at V and 4 bases at J, leaving 2 bases unmatched. Drawing the rest from reference TRBV30 and TRBJ2-1, the complete variable domain is SQTIHQWPATLVQPVGSPLSLECTVEGTSNPNLYWYRQAAGRGLQLLFYSVGIGQISSEVPQNLSASRPQDRQFILSSKKLLLSDSGFYLCAWISGSYNEQFFGPGTRLTVL.

The chain combines TRBV28 with TRBJ2-7; 7 nucleotides align to TRBD2. The CDR3 extends over 14 amino acids. CDR1 is MDHEN, CDR2 SYDVKM, per germline. J gave up 5 bases and V 5 bases, and 9 bases lay outside the gene matches. The CDR3 reads CASSMGGIDHEQYF. CDR3 sequence (DNA): TGTGCCAGCAGTATGGGGGGGATCGACCACGAGCAGTACTTC.

This clone came up a few times. This chain links TRBV28 with TRBJ1-2; D unclear. CDR3 length: 15 amino acids. Germline V CDR1 and CDR2: MDHEN, SYDVKM. The V gene lost 7 bases and the J gene lost 4 bases, with 19 bases spanning the gap. Written as DNA, the CDR3 is TGTGCCAGCACTCGAGGAGGCCTCACCCTCTATGGCTACACCTTC. Amino acids: CASTRGGLTLYGYTF.

A few counts support this clone. V usage is TRBV28 and J usage is TRBJ2-7, with TRBD1 identical over 9 bases. This CDR3 region has 13 residues. Germline V gives CDR1 MDHEN, CDR2 SYDVKM. V was pared by 8 bases and J by 0 bases, with 2 bases of the junction left unmatched. CDR3 coding DNA: TGTGCCAGCGTACAGGGGGCCTCCTACGAGCAGTACTTC. Amino acid sequence: CASVQGASYEQYF.

This clone was recorded a few times. The chain recombines TRBV28 with TRBJ2-5; D ambiguous. This CDR3 is 13 amino acids long. Trimming left V 6 bases short and J 2 bases short, with 10 bases between. Germline V gives CDR1 MDHEN, CDR2 SYDVKM. The CDR3: CASRHGSQETQYF. Written as DNA, the CDR3 is TGTGCCAGCAGGCACGGTTCACAAGAGACCCAGTACTTC.

This clone was seen a handful of times. The CDR3 loop is CASSPRTGRVNTEAFF. CDR3 DNA: TGTGCCAGCAGCCCCCGGACAGGGAGGGTGAACACTGAAGCTTTCTTT. The chain combines TRBV11-1 with TRBJ1-1; 8 bases map to TRBD1. V was clipped by 5 bases and J by 0 bases; unmatched bases: 8. Germline lookup yields CDR1 SGHAT and CDR2 FQDESV (reference sequence). CDR3 size: 16 residues.

The chain couples TRBV25-1 to TRBJ2-1, with 9 bases identical to TRBD2. Germline V gene lookup returns CDR1 MGHDK and CDR2 SYGVNS. J gave up 0 bases and V 4 bases, and 10 bases lay outside the gene matches. The CDR3 has 18 amino acids. CDR3: CASSVTSGNPFSYNEQFF. The CDR3 nucleotides read TGTGCCAGCAGTGTGACTAGCGGCAACCCCTTCTCCTACAATGAGCAGTTCTTC.

V gene TRBV7-2 combines with J gene TRBJ1-5, with 8 bases identical to TRBD1. There are 14 residues in the CDR3. CDR1 is SGHTA and CDR2 is FQGNSA in the germline V gene. After removal of 1 base from V and 7 bases from J, the junction contained 3 bases not matched to a gene. The CDR3 sequence: CASSLETGDQPQHF. In nucleotides, the CDR3 is TGTGCCAGCAGCTTAGAGACAGGGGACCAGCCCCAGCATTTT.

This clone turned up a few times. V usage is TRBV2 and J usage is TRBJ2-4; 7 bases line up with TRBD1. The CDR3 has 17 amino acids. CDR1 SNHLY and CDR2 FYNNEI come from the germline V gene. V shed 4 bases and J 0 bases; nucleotides not matched to a gene: 9. DNA of the CDR3: TGTGCCAGCAGTGGGGCCAGGGGGAATCTAGCCAAAAACATTCAGTACTTC. This translates into CASSGARGNLAKNIQYF.

This chain joins TRBV30 and TRBJ1-5; D is unclear. Germline V gene sequence: CDR1 GTSNPN, CDR2 SVGIG (reference sequence). V lost 2 bases and J lost 7, with 12 bases in between. The CDR3 has 13 residues. CDR3 protein: CAWSHGEGQPQHF. CDR3 nucleotides: TGTGCCTGGAGTCACGGGGAGGGCCAGCCCCAGCATTTT.

V usage is TRBV27 and J usage is TRBJ2-1, with a weak D call TRBD2 (5 bases). The V end was cut by 2 bases, the J end by 0 bases, with 14 bases between. The CDR3 loop spans 17 amino acids. Germline loops: CDR1 MNHEY, CDR2 SMNVEV (reference sequence). CDR3 loop: CASSLISGSSSYNEQFF. In DNA, the CDR3 is TGTGCCAGCAGTTTAATCAGCGGATCTAGCTCCTACAATGAGCAGTTCTTC.

This clone was seen a few times. V gene TRBV11-2 combines with J gene TRBJ2-3; 7 bases agree with TRBD2. CDR1 SGHAT and CDR2 FQNNGV come from the germline V gene. V shed 5 bases and J 6 bases; nucleotides not matched to a gene: 8. This CDR3 is built from 14 residues. The CDR3 bases are TGTGCCAGCAGCCCGTGGACTAGAACCGATACGCAGTATTTT. This sequence encodes CASSPWTRTDTQYF.

This clone has a handful of counts. The V gene is TRBV9, the J gene TRBJ2-1; 9 nucleotides match TRBD2. CDR3 length: 17 residues. V lost 0 bases and J lost 2; bases outside the gene matches: 6. Germline loops: CDR1 SGDLS, CDR2 YYNGEE. CDR3 coding DNA: TGTGCCAGCAGCGTAGGCGTTAGCGGGAGAACCTACAATGAGCAGTTCTTC. Amino acids: CASSVGVSGRTYNEQFF.

The rearrangement uses TRBV2 and TRBJ1-4; D call uncertain. CDR1 SNHLY and CDR2 FYNNEI come from the germline V gene. Trimming left V 3 bases short and J 7 bases short, with 12 bases between. The CDR3 is 14 residues long. The CDR3 DNA is TGTGCCAGCAGTGACGAGGTCCGGGGTGAAAAACTGTTTTTT. This codes for CASSDEVRGEKLFF.

This clone was recorded many times. The chain joins TRBV11-1 to TRBJ2-5; 8 bases map to TRBD2. Unmatched junction bases numbered 5, after V lost 1 base and J lost 1 base. Germline lookup yields CDR1 SGHAT and CDR2 FQDESV (reference sequence). CDR3 length: 16 residues. The CDR3 here is CASSLVFGRAQETQYF. The CDR3 DNA reads as TGTGCCAGCAGCTTAGTATTCGGGAGGGCCCAAGAGACCCAGTACTTC.

This clone was detected only a few times. The CDR3, as DNA: TGTGCCAGCAGTCCCTGGACAGGGCCTAGCGAAAAACTGTTTTTT. Amino acids: CASSPWTGPSEKLFF. The gene calls are TRBV6-1 and TRBJ1-4; 8 positions match TRBD1. Germline V gene data show CDR1 as MNHNS and CDR2 as SASEGT. There are 15 residues in the CDR3. The trim removed 5 bases at V and 8 bases at J, leaving 10 bases unmatched.

Only a few counts were recorded for this clone. The CDR3 DNA reads as TGTGCCACCCACCCATCGCAGGTTGAAGCTTTCTTT. Protein sequence: CATHPSQVEAFF. This rearrangement joins TRBV28 to TRBJ1-1; the D is unclear. Germline V gene lookup returns CDR1 MDHEN and CDR2 SYDVKM. The CDR3 is 12 residues long. V lost 10 bases, J lost 7 bases, and 16 bases lay in between.

The CDR3 sequence: CASSLEGQGTEKLFF. CDR3 sequence (DNA): TGCGCCAGCAGCTTGGAAGGACAGGGAACTGAAAAACTGTTTTTT. J is TRBJ1-4 and V is TRBV5-1; 8 bases align to TRBD1. Germline V lookup: CDR1 SGHRS, CDR2 YFSETQ. CDR3 length: 15 residues. Germline trimming cut 0 bases from V and 7 bases from J; bases unmatched to any gene: 5.

This clone was observed a few times. The rearrangement uses TRBV30 and TRBJ2-5; D unresolved. Trimming left V 1 base short and J 2 bases short, with 11 bases between. Per the germline V gene, CDR1 is GTSNPN and CDR2 is SVGIG (reference sequence). The CDR3 consists of 14 residues. This CDR3 is CAWSGRGQQETQYF. CDR3 bases: TGTGCCTGGAGTGGGAGAGGTCAGCAAGAGACCCAGTACTTC. The full variable domain, its missing parts supplied by reference TRBV30 and TRBJ2-5, is SQTIHQWPATLVQPVGSPLSLECTVEGTSNPNLYWYRQAAGRGLQLLFYSVGIGQISSEVPQNLSASRPQDRQFILSSKKLLLSDSGFYLCAWSGRGQQETQYFGPGTRLLVL.

V is TRBV4-3 and J is TRBJ2-1; the match to TRBD2 covers 10 bases. Germline-derived CDR1 and CDR2 are LGHNA and YSLEER. J gave up 8 bases and V 0 bases, and 7 bases lay outside the gene matches. This CDR3 is 16 amino acids long. The CDR3 nucleotides read TGCGCCAGCAGCCAAGATCTAGCGGGAGCAACCGATGAGCAGTTCTTC. Amino acid sequence: CASSQDLAGATDEQFF.